Included here is one T cell receptor (beta chain) sequence, with context. What it recognizes is unknown. Positively selected for CCR7, the CD45RO-negative cells used as naive CD8 cells excluded terminally differentiated effector memory CD45RA+ cells. These data are taken from a study of shared clonotypes between healthy human individuals. General study results and limits: Among the subsets, naive ones generally showed larger estimated richness than memory ones.

The germline CDR1 and CDR2 sequences are MNHNS and SASEGT. CDR3 size: 13 residues. Trimming took 4 bases from V and 3 from J, leaving 9 bases between them. Every subset had its genomic DNA shared out evenly among several immunoSEQ plates. Sorted subsets were amplified in replicate PCRs using approximately 200 ng DNA, roughly 30,000 T cell genomes. Sequenced by immunoSEQ multiplex PCR; TCRdb stores in-frame clones only, minus some. The sample holds some 2,000,000 clones, around 96% seen once. The chain couples TRBV6-1 to TRBJ1-2, with D possibly being TRBD1 (5 bases). The sample taken for sequencing was naive CD8+ T cells sorted from blood. The source is a man between 18 and 35 years old in good health. CDR3 residues: CASSAQGDYGYTF. CDR3 bases: TGTGCCAGCAGTGCGCAGGGCGACTATGGCTACACCTTC.